This T cell receptor (beta chain) is from a study of radiotherapy plus CTLA-4 blockade in lung cancer. Findings and caveats of the study: Expansion in blood of tumor-derived TCR clones was seen after radiotherapy plus ipilimumab. Response, reportedly, was best predicted by interferon-beta along with early blood T cell clone dynamics.

Treatment of patients with chemo-refractory metastatic non-small-cell lung cancer consisted of focal radiation plus CTLA-4 blockade with ipilimumab. Profiled with immunoSEQ multiplex PCR; TCRdb holds only in-frame clones, not every one. Of 90,000 to 95,000 clones in the sample, about four fifths were seen once. Per germline, CDR1 GTSNPN and CDR2 SVGIG (reference sequence). Trimming cost V 2 bases and J 14 bases; bases outside gene matches: 6. This CDR3 region has 11 residues. This clone came up a few times. Its antigen is not known. This chain links TRBV30 with TRBJ2-3, with 8 bases fitting TRBD1. The input for sequencing was peripheral blood, taken from a patient treated with radiotherapy plus ipilimumab. This sequence was found in a human donor with non-small cell lung cancer who had stable disease on radiotherapy plus ipilimumab. The CDR3 loop is CAWSRTGSGYF. Written as DNA, the CDR3 is TGTGCCTGGAGTCGGACAGGGTCGGGGTATTTT.